This T cell receptor beta chain was documented in a study of beta chain features in type 1 diabetes. This CDR3 contains 14 residues. V shed 3 bases and J 4 bases; nucleotides not matched to a gene: 1. From germline, CDR1 is SGHRS and CDR2 YFSETQ. TCRB transcripts that were expressed got sequenced, as all of the isolated RNA had been reverse transcribed. The method was immunoSEQ multiplex PCR; TCRdb's version includes in-frame clones alone and lacks a portion of them. The sample lists more than 300,000 clones; roughly 13% were seen once. Concerning this clone: Its target is not known. This sample includes further DNA sequences coding for the same CDR3.

Study-wide points: Cells that show high TCR expression could be over-represented by cDNA sequencing.

Each sorted population was over 98% pure. The chain combines TRBV5-1 with TRBJ1-5, with 10 positions matching TRBD1. Sequences were obtained from naive CD4+ T cells from blood. The source is a man younger than 35 in good health. Here the CDR3 reads CASSWTGGNQPQHF. The CDR3 coding sequence is TGCGCCAGCAGCTGGACAGGGGGGAATCAGCCCCAGCATTTT. Full variable domain (outside the CDR3, taken from reference TRBV5-1 and TRBJ1-5): KAGVTQTPRYLIKTRGQQVTLSCSPISGHRSVSWYQQTPGQGLQFLFEYFSETQRNKGNFPGRFSGRQFSNSRSEMNVSTLELGDSALYLCASSWTGGNQPQHFGDGTRLSIL.